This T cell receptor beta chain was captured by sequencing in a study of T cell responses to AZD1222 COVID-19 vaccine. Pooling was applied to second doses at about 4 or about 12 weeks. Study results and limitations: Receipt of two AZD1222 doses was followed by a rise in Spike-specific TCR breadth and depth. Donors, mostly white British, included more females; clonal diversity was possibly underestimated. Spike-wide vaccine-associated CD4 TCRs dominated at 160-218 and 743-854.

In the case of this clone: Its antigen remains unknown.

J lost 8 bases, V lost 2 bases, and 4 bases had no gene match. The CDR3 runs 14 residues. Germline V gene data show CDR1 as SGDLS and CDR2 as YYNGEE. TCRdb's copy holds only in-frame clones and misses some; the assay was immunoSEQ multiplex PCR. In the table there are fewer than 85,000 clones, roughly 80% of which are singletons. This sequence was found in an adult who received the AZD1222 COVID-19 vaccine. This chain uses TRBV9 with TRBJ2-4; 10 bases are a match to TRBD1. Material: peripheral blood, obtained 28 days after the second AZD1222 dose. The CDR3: CASSVTGGWDIQYF. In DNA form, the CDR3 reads TGTGCCAGCAGCGTGACAGGGGGCTGGGACATTCAGTACTTC.